The sequence of this T cell receptor (beta chain) was determined in a study of blood T cells in healthy people across ages. This clonotype was found once. The extraction recovered at least 6 micrograms of total RNA per sample. Germline loops: CDR1 DFQATT, CDR2 SNEGSKA (reference sequence). This CDR3 comprises 15 residues. Trimming removed 3 bases at V and 2 bases at J, with 15 bases between. A second PCR of 7 to 11 cycles used a sample-barcoded 5' primer and a J-beta primer mix. In TCRdb, the 5' RACE reads were re-called with MiXCR into one record per CDR3 protein. The data contain about 1 million distinct CDR3 sequences, around 43% of them seen just once; the ten biggest clones take up under 20%.

This sequence originates from a woman aged 60-75 years in good health. The sample comprised blood. This rearrangement joins TRBV20-1 to TRBJ2-3; D possibly corresponds to TRBD2 (6 bases). The CDR3 DNA follows: TGCAGTGCTAGTTCCGGGAGTCCCACCACAGATACGCAGTATTTT. It codes for CSASSGSPTTDTQYF.